This TCR beta chain was sequenced for a study of T-cell reconstitution after alpha-beta-depleted transplantation in children. The study, taken as a whole, reports: T-cell counts and diversity were attributed mostly to newly produced T cells one year after transplant. Two months or so post-transplant, alpha-beta T cells reportedly derived from several hundred expanded graft clones. At day 60, the high TCRbeta diversity found in some patients originated from recipient T cells and thymic progenitors that had survived.

The CDR3 sequence is 17 residues long. V gave up 5 bases and J gave up 7 bases; unmatched junction bases: 9. Germline lookup yields CDR1 SGHVS and CDR2 FQNEAQ. Unique molecular identifiers were incorporated into the prepared TCRbeta library. One entry per CDR3 protein, called by TCRdb with MiXCR from the PCR reads. The sample yields about 110,000 distinct CDR3 sequences, approximately 6% seen once. On this clonotype itself: Its specificity is not known.

J is TRBJ2-1 and V is TRBV7-8, with 15 bases identical to TRBD2. The origin of this receptor is a male patient aged 2-9 years who had a stem cell transplant for acute lymphoblastic leukemia, so the T cells may come from the graft donor. The source material was PBMCs, mostly from graft donor cells, sampled 360 days after TCRalphabeta/CD19-depleted stem cell transplant. CDR3 nucleotide sequence: TGTGCCAGCAGCCGATTAAGGACTAGCGGGAGGGCGAATGAGCAGTTCTTC. This gives the protein CASSRLRTSGRANEQFF.